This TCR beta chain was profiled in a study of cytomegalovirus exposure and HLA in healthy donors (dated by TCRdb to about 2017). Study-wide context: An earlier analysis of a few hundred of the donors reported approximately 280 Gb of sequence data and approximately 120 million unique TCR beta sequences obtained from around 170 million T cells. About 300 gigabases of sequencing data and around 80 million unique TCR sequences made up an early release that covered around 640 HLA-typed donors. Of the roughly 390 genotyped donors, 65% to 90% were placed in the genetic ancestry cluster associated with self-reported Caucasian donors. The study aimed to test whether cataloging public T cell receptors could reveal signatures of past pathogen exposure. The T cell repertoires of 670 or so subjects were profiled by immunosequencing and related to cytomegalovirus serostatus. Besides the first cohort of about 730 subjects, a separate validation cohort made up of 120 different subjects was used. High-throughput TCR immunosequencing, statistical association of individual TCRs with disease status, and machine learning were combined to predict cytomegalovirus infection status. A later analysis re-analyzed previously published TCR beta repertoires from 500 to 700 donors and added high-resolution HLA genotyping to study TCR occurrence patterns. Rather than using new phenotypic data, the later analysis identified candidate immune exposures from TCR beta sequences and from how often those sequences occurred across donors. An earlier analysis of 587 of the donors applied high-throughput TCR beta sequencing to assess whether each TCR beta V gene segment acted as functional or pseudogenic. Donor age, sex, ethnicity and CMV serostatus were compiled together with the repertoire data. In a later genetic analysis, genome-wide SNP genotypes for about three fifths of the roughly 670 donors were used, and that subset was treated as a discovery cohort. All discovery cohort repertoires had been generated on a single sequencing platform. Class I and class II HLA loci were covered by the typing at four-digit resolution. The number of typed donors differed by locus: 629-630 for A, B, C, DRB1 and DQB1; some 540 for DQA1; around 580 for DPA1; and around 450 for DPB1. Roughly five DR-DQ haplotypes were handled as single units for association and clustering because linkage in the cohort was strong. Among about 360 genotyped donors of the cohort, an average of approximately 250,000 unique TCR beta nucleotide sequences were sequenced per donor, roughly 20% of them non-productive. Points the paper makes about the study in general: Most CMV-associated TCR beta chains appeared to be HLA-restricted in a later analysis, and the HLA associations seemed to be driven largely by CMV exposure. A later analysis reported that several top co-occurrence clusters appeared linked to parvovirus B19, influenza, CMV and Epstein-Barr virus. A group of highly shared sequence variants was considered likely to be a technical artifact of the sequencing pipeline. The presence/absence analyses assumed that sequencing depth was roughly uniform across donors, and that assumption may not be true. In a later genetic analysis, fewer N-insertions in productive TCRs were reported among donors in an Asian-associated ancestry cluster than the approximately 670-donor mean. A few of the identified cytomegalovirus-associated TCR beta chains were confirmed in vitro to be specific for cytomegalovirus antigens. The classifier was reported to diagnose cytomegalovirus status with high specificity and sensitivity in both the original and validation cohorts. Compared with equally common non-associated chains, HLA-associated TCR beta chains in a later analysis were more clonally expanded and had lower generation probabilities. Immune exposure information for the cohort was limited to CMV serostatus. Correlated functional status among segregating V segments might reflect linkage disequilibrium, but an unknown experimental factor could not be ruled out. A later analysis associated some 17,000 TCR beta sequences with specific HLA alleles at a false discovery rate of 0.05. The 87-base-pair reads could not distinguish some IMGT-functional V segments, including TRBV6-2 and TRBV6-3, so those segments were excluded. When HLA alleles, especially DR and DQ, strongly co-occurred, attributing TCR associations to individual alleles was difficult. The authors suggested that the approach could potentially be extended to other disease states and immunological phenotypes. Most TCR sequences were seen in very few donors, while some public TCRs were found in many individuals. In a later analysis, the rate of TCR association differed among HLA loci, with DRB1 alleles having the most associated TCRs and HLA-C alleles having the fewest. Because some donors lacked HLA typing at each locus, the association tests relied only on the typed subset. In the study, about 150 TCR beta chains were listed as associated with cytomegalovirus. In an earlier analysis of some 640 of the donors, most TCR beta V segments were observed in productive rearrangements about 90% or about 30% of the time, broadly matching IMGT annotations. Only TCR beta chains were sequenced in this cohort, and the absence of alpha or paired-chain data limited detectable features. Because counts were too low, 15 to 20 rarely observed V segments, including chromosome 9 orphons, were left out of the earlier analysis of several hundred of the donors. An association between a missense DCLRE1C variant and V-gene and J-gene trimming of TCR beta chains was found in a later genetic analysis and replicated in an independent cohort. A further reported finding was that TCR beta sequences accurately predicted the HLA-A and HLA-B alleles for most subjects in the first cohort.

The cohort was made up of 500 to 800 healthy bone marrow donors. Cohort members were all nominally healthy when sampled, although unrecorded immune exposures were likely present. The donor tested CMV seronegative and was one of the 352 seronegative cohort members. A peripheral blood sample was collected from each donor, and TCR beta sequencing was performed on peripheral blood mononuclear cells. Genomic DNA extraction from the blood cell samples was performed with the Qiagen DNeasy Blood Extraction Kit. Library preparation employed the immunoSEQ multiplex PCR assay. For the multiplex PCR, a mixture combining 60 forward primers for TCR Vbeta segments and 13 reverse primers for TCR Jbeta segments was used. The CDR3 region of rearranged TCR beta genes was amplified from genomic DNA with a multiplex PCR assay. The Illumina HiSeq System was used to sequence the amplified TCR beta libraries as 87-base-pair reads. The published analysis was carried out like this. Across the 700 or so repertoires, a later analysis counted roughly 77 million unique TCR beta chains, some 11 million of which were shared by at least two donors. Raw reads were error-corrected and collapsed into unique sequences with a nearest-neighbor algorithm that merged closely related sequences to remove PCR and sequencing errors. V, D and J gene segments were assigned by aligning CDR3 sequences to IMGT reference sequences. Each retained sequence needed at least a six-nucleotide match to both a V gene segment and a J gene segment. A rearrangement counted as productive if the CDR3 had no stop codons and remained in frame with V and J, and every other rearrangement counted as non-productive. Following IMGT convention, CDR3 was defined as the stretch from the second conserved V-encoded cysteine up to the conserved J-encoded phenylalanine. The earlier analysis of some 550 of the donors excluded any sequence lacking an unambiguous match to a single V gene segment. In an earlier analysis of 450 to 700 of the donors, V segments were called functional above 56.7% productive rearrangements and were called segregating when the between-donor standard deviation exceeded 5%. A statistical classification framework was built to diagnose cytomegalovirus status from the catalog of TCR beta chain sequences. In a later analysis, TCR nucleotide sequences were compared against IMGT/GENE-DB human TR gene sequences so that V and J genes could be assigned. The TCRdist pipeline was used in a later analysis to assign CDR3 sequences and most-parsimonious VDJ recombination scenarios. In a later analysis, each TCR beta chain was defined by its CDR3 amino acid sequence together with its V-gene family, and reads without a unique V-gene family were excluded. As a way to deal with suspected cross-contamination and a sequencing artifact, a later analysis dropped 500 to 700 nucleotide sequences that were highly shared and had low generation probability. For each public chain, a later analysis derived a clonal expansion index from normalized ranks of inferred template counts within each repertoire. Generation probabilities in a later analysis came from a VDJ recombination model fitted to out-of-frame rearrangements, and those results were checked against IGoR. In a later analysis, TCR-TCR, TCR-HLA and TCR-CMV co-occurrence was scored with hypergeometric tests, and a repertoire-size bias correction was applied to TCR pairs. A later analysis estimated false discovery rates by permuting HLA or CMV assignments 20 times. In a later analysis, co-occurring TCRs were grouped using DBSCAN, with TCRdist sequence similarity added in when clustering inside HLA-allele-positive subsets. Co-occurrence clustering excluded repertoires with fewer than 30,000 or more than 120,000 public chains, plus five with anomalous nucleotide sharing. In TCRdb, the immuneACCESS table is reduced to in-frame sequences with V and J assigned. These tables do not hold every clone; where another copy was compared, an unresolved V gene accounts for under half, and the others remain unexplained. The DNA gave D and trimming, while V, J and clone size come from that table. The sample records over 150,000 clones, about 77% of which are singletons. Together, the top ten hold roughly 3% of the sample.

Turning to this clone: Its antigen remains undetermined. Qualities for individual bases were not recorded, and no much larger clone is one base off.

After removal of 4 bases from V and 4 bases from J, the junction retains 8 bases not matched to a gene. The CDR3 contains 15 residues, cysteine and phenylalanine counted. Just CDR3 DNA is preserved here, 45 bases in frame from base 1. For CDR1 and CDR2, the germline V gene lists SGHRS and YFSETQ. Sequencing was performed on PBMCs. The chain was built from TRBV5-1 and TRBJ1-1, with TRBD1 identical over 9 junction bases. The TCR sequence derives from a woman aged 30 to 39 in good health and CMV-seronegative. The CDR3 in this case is CASSRGTGTVTEAFF. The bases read TGCGCCAGCAGCCGGGGGACAGGGACGGTCACTGAAGCTTTCTTT.